A single sample gave rise to the 12 T cell receptor beta chains below, sequenced in a study of blood T cell repertoires in COVID-19. The protocol was immunoSEQ multiplex PCR, while the TCRdb copy is restricted to in-frame clones and leaves out a portion. The data show about 260,000 clones, approximately 91% seen once. Sequenced material: peripheral blood. The receptors were sampled from a human donor in a cohort sampled during active COVID-19.

The chain carries TRBV4-3 and TRBJ2-7; 10 bases map to TRBD1. CDR3 size: 18 residues. Germline-derived CDR1 and CDR2 are LGHNA and YSLEER. J was trimmed by 1 base and V by 1 base; bases with no gene match: 10. CDR3 nucleotide sequence: TGCGCCAGCAGCCAAGGCTTAGCTCCGGGACAGGGGTCCTACGAGCAGTACTTC. Encoded protein: CASSQGLAPGQGSYEQYF.

This chain links TRBV30 with TRBJ2-7; the D gene is possibly TRBD1 (6 bases). V lost 4 bases to trimming and J lost 5 bases, with 21 bases between them. CDR1 and CDR2 (germline): GTSNPN, SVGIG (reference sequence). The CDR3 totals 15 residues. The CDR3 DNA reads TGTGCCTGGATCAATCGGCGGACAGCCCTCCACGAGCAGTACTTC. Its translation is CAWINRRTALHEQYF.

Here the CDR3 reads CASSSPFTF. CDR3 DNA sequence: TGTGCCAGCAGTTCCCCATTCACCTTC. The V call is TRBV12-3 or TRBV12-4, the J call TRBJ1-2; D not resolved. The CDR3 sequence is 9 residues long. V lost 4 bases and J lost 13, with 7 bases in between.

The J gene is TRBJ1-1, the V gene TRBV30; no clear D gene. The V end lost 4 bases, the J end lost 3 bases, and 12 bases lay between the germline ends. The CDR3 is 13 residues long. Germline CDR1 reads GTSNPN; CDR2 reads SVGIG (reference sequence). The CDR3 region is CAWKEGPDTEAFF. The CDR3 DNA follows: TGTGCCTGGAAGGAGGGCCCAGACACTGAAGCTTTCTTT.

This sequence joins TRBV4-3 and TRBJ1-1; D unclear. V lost 0 bases and J 0 bases, leaving 11 bases between the germline ends. Germline CDR1 LGHNA, CDR2 YSLEER. This CDR3 has 16 residues. The DNA for the CDR3 is TGCGCCAGCAGCCAAGACCCAACACCGATGAACACTGAAGCTTTCTTT. This codes for CASSQDPTPMNTEAFF.

The J gene is TRBJ2-5, the V gene TRBV6-5, with D perhaps matching TRBD1 (6 bases). Germline V gene lookup returns CDR1 MNHEY and CDR2 SVGAGI. CDR3 length: 13 residues. The V and J ends lost 7 bases and 3 bases respectively, with 12 bases between them. This CDR3 is CASTGTFKETQYF. In nucleotides, the CDR3 is TGTGCCAGCACCGGGACATTTAAAGAGACCCAGTACTTC.

V is TRBV14 and J is TRBJ1-3; D is unclear. V lost 3 bases, J lost 1 base, and 7 bases lay in between. This CDR3 contains 14 residues. From germline, CDR1 is SGHDN and CDR2 FVKESK. The CDR3: CASSHPRSGNTIYF. The DNA for the CDR3 is TGTGCCAGCAGCCATCCACGGTCTGGAAACACCATATATTTT.

This chain links TRBV10-2 with TRBJ2-7; TRBD2 aligns across 12 bases. Trimming took 6 bases from V and 0 from J; bases not matched to a gene: 0. This CDR3 is 14 amino acids long. CDR1 and CDR2 from the germline V gene are WSHSY and SAAADI. This CDR3 is CASRTSGSSYEQYF. CDR3 bases: TGCGCCAGCAGGACTAGCGGGAGCTCCTACGAGCAGTACTTC.

V and J are TRBV5-4 and TRBJ1-2; possibly TRBD1 for D (6 bases). V lost 0 bases, J lost 11 bases, and 14 bases lay in between. This CDR3 comprises 13 residues. Per germline, CDR1 SGHNT and CDR2 YYREEE (reference sequence). The CDR3 reads CASSLGEGTRYTF. CDR3 nucleotide sequence: TGTGCCAGCAGCTTGGGAGAGGGGACACGATACACCTTC.

V gene TRBV7-2 combines with J gene TRBJ1-2, with 12 bases lining up with TRBD1. V lost 5 bases, J lost 5 bases, and 15 bases stayed unmatched. In germline, CDR1 is SGHTA, CDR2 FQGNSA. There are 18 residues in the CDR3. CDR3 sequence reads: CASSLSWDRGPFSYGYTF. The CDR3 bases are TGTGCCAGCAGCCTATCTTGGGACAGGGGGCCGTTTAGTTATGGCTACACCTTC.

This rearrangement joins TRBV19 to TRBJ1-5, with D tentatively TRBD1 (5 bases). Germline assignment: CDR1 LNHDA and CDR2 SQIVND (reference sequence). This CDR3 spans 16 amino acids. The V gene lost 3 bases and the J gene lost 1 base, with 13 bases spanning the gap. The CDR3 nucleotides read TGTGCCAGTAGTATGCCCCGGGGGGTAAGCAATCAGCCCCAGCATTTT. This sequence encodes CASSMPRGVSNQPQHF. The complete variable domain, with remaining parts taken from reference TRBV19 and TRBJ1-5, reads DGGITQSPKYLFRKEGQNVTLSCEQNLNHDAMYWYRQDPGQGLRLIYYSQIVNDFQKGDIAEGYSVSREKKESFPLTVTSAQKNPTAFYLCASSMPRGVSNQPQHFGDGTRLSIL.

This clone has only a few counts. CDR3 coding DNA: TGTGCCTACACAGTGAATTCCTACGAGCAGTACTTC. Translating gives CAYTVNSYEQYF. The chain employs TRBV30 and TRBJ2-7; no clear D. The germline CDR1 and CDR2 sequences are GTSNPN and SVGIG (reference sequence). This CDR3 is built from 12 residues. The V end lost 7 bases, the J end lost 1 base, and 11 bases lay between the germline ends. Full variable domain (missing parts from reference TRBV30 and TRBJ2-7): SQTIHQWPATLVQPVGSPLSLECTVEGTSNPNLYWYRQAAGRGLQLLFYSVGIGQISSEVPQNLSASRPQDRQFILSSKKLLLSDSGFYLCAYTVNSYEQYFGPGTRLTVT.